Detailed here is one TCR beta chain. It was with 60 Vbeta and 13 Jbeta primers that the PCR ran. This table comes from immunoSEQ multiplex PCR, and its TCRdb copy is limited to in-frame clones, with some not included. The data hold a few hundred thousand clones, with about 80% observed a single time. These data come from a study of cytomegalovirus exposure and HLA in healthy donors. Germline V gives CDR1 SGHDT, CDR2 YYEEEE. This CDR3 has 15 amino acids. V shed 0 bases and J shed 0 bases, with 7 bases lying between them. The TCR originated in an older woman in good health and CMV-seropositive. The chain couples TRBV5-6 to TRBJ1-5; D is unresolved. The sample taken for sequencing was PBMCs. In DNA form, the CDR3 reads TGTGCCAGCAGCTTGGGAGGACTTAGCAATCAGCCCCAGCATTTT. Translated, it gives CASSLGGLSNQPQHF.